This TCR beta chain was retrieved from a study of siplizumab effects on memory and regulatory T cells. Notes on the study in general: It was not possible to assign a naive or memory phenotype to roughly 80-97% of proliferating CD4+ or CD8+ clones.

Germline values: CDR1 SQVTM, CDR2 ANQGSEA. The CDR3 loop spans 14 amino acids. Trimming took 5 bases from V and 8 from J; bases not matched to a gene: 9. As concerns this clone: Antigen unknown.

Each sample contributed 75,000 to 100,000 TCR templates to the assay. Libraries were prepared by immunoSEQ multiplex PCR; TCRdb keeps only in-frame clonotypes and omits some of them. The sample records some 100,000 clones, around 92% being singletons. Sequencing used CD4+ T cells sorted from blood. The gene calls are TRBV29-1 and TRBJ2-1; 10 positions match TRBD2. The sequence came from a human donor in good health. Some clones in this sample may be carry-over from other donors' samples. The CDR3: CSVPGTSVVDEQFF. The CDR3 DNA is TGCAGCGTTCCCGGGACTAGCGTTGTCGATGAGCAGTTCTTC.